Below, one TCR beta chain is given with its context. What it binds is unknown. The data stem from a study of cytomegalovirus exposure and HLA in healthy donors. The study's findings and limits: Looking again later, the authors saw that most CMV-associated TCR beta chains seemed HLA-restricted. Researchers reported that a few CMV-associated chains were confirmed in vitro as CMV antigen-specific. DRB1 had the most TCR associations and HLA-C the fewest, a later analysis found, with rates varying by HLA locus.

PCR employed 60 Vbeta and 13 Jbeta primers. Original handling: Later, an analysis found approximately 80 million unique TCR beta chains, and some 10 million of these were shared. Sequenced by immunoSEQ multiplex PCR; TCRdb stores in-frame clones only, minus some. V, J and clone size are taken as reported in that table, and D and trimming were inferred from the DNA itself. The table records under 200,000 clones, over 75% of them present only once. This TCR was sampled from a female donor in good health and CMV-seronegative. The sequenced sample consisted of PBMCs.

The CDR3 nucleotides read TGTGCCAGCAGCCCAACAATCACGGGGGGGCTAGGCCCCTACGAGCAGTACTTC. Translating gives CASSPTITGGLGPYEQYF. The V call is TRBV9, the J call TRBJ2-7; 8 bases agree with TRBD2. In germline, CDR1 is SGDLS, CDR2 YYNGEE. V dropped 4 bases and J dropped 2; count of bases not matched to a gene: 17. CDR3 length: 18 amino acids.